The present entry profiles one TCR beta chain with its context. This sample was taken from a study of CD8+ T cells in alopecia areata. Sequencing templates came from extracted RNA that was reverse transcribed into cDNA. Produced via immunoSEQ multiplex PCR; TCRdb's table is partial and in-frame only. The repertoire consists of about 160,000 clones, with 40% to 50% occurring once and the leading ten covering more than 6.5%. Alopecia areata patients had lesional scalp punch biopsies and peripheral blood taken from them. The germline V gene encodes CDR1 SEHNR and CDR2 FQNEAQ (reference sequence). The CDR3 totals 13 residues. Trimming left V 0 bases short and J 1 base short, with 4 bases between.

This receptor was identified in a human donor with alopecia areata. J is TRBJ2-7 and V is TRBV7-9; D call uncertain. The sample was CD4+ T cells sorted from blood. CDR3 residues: CASSLAASYEQYF. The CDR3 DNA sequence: TGTGCCAGCAGCTTAGCAGCTTCCTACGAGCAGTACTTC.